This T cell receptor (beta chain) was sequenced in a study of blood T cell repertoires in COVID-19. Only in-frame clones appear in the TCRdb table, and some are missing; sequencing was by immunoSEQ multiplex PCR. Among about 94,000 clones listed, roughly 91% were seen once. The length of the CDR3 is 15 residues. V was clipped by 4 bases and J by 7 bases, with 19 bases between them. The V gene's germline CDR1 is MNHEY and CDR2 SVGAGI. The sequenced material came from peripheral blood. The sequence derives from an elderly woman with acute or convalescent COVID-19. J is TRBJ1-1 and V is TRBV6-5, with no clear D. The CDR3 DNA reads TGTGCCAGCAGTTCCTTGCGATCTTGGAGCTTTGAAGCTTTCTTT. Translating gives CASSSLRSWSFEAFF.